Presented here are 24 T cell receptor beta chains from one specimen sequenced in a study of blood T cell repertoires in COVID-19. Clones were read by immunoSEQ multiplex PCR, and TCRdb kept only the in-frame ones, dropping some. In the table there are roughly 110,000 clones, 75% to 90% of which are singletons. Material: peripheral blood. Receptors originate from a woman in her 50s with acute or convalescent COVID-19.

The V gene is TRBV6-4, the J gene TRBJ1-2, with D hard to call. The CDR3 contains 14 residues. Germline V gives CDR1 MRHNA, CDR2 SNTAGT. Trimming took off 4 bases at V and 7 bases at J, with 16 bases between the two ends. The DNA for the CDR3 is TGTGCCAGCAGTGCGAGCACGGGTATCGCTGGCTACACCTTC. Protein sequence: CASSASTGIAGYTF.

This chain joins TRBV10-3 and TRBJ1-5; D not certain. The CDR3 is 15 residues long. The V end lost 10 bases, the J end lost 0 bases, and 16 bases lay between the germline ends. CDR1 is ENHRY and CDR2 is SYGVKD in the germline V gene. In DNA form, the CDR3 reads TGTGCCACCCAGACGGACTCGAATAGCAATCAGCCCCAGCATTTT. It specifies CATQTDSNSNQPQHF.

The gene calls are TRBV5-1 and TRBJ2-5, with 10 bases that match TRBD1. From germline, CDR1 is SGHRS and CDR2 YFSETQ. The CDR3 extends over 15 amino acids. The J segment lost 1 base and the V segment lost 7 bases, leaving 7 bases of the junction unmatched. The CDR3: CASSPGQGIQETQYF. DNA of the CDR3: TGCGCCAGCTCACCGGGACAGGGGATCCAAGAGACCCAGTACTTC.

The V and J genes are TRBV27 and TRBJ2-2; maybe TRBD2 (5 bases). This CDR3 spans 15 amino acids. Germline values: CDR1 MNHEY, CDR2 SMNVEV (reference sequence). Deletions cut 2 bases from V and 4 bases from J, with 11 bases between. This chain's CDR3 is CASSLKRASTGELFF. The CDR3 DNA reads TGTGCCAGCAGTTTAAAGAGGGCGAGCACCGGGGAGCTGTTTTTT.

The genes are TRBV12-3 or TRBV12-4 and TRBJ2-7, with D maybe TRBD1 (6 bases). With 4 bases removed from V and 2 bases from J, the gap between germline ends came to 9 bases. The CDR3 runs to 13 residues. The DNA of the CDR3 is TGTGCCAGCAGTTCAAGGGGGACCTACGAGCAGTACTTC. Its protein product is CASSSRGTYEQYF.

This sequence joins TRBV3-1 (or the pseudogene TRBV3-2) and TRBJ1-6, with TRBD1 matching over 7 bases. Trimming cost V 2 bases and J 6 bases; bases outside gene matches: 7. Germline assignment: CDR1 LGHDT and CDR2 YNNKEL (reference sequence). This CDR3 region has 16 residues. DNA of the CDR3: TGTGCCAGCAGCCAAAAATGGGACAGCACTAATTCACCCCTCCACTTT. Translating gives CASSQKWDSTNSPLHF.

The chain couples TRBV28 to TRBJ2-1, with a tentative D call TRBD2 (5 bases). Trimming cost V 7 bases and J 4 bases, with 14 bases left between them. CDR3 size: 14 residues. CDR1 is MDHEN and CDR2 is SYDVKM in the germline V gene. The CDR3 region is CASTSGTVYNEQFF. CDR3 DNA sequence: TGTGCCAGCACAAGCGGTACCGTATACAATGAGCAGTTCTTC.

This clone showed up just a few times. This CDR3 reads CASSLGSQGIGELFF. The CDR3 DNA reads as TGTGCCAGCAGTTTAGGGTCCCAGGGGATCGGGGAGCTGTTTTTT. The rearrangement uses TRBV27 and TRBJ2-2; possible D gene TRBD1, 6 bases. The germline V gene encodes CDR1 MNHEY and CDR2 SMNVEV (reference sequence). The V end was cut by 2 bases, the J end by 7 bases, with 14 bases between. This CDR3 comprises 15 residues.

This clone was seen a single time. The chain links TRBV7-2 to TRBJ1-1, with 8 bases matching TRBD1. The CDR3 totals 14 residues. With 6 bases clipped from V and 6 bases from J, the junction kept 9 bases outside the gene matches. Per the germline V gene, CDR1 is SGHTA and CDR2 is FQGNSA. The CDR3 DNA sequence: TGTGCCAGCAGTCGAGACAGGGGCTTATCTGAAGCTTTCTTT. Encoded protein: CASSRDRGLSEAFF.

The CDR3 sequence is CATSRLTALDFEKLFF. For the CDR3, the DNA is TGTGCCACCAGCAGGTTGACCGCCCTAGATTTTGAAAAACTGTTTTTT. The chain recombines TRBV15 with TRBJ1-4, with D uncertain. Germline CDR1 LNHNV, CDR2 YYDKDF (reference sequence). The CDR3 covers 16 residues. V lost 3 bases and J 7 bases, leaving 18 bases between the germline ends.

This rearrangement joins TRBV5-6 to TRBJ1-1, with 8 bases fitting TRBD1. The germline V gene encodes CDR1 SGHDT and CDR2 YYEEEE. The CDR3 contains 14 residues. V lost 3 bases, J lost 4 bases, and 5 bases stayed unmatched. The CDR3 DNA follows: TGTGCCAGCAGCTCGCCGGGACAGGCCACTGAAGCTTTCTTT. Its protein product is CASSSPGQATEAFF.

The chain has TRBV19 and TRBJ1-2; 7 positions agree with TRBD1. V lost 6 bases, J lost 5 bases, and 6 bases stayed unmatched. This CDR3 is 13 amino acids long. The V gene's germline CDR1 is LNHDA and CDR2 SQIVND (reference sequence). Written as DNA, the CDR3 is TGTGCCAGTAGAATGGGACAGATTTATGGCTACACCTTC. Translation gives CASRMGQIYGYTF.

The chain combines TRBV9 with TRBJ2-3; 14 bases line up with TRBD2. V was clipped by 3 bases and J by 6 bases; unmatched bases: 6. The germline V gene encodes CDR1 SGDLS and CDR2 YYNGEE. The CDR3 has 16 amino acids. The CDR3 loop reads CASSEGTSGGRDTQYF. DNA for the CDR3: TGTGCCAGCAGCGAGGGGACTAGCGGGGGCCGCGATACGCAGTATTTT.

This rearrangement joins TRBV7-8 to TRBJ2-3; D is perhaps TRBD2 (6 bases). This CDR3 contains 17 residues. V dropped 1 base and J dropped 2 bases, with 16 bases sitting between them. Germline CDR1 and CDR2: SGHVS and FQNEAQ. CDR3 region: CASSLGWGETDTDTQYF. The CDR3 bases are TGTGCCAGCAGCTTAGGGTGGGGGGAGACCGACACAGATACGCAGTATTTT.

V usage is TRBV5-4 and J usage is TRBJ1-1; D remains unclear. CDR1 and CDR2 (germline): SGHNT, YYREEE (reference sequence). Trimming shortened V by 1 base and J by 8 bases, and 9 bases separated the two germline ends. This CDR3 spans 12 amino acids. This CDR3 reads CASSLSEQEAFF. In nucleotides, the CDR3 is TGTGCCAGCAGCTTGTCGGAACAGGAAGCTTTCTTT. The complete variable domain, with remaining parts taken from reference TRBV5-4 and TRBJ1-1, reads ETGVTQSPTHLIKTRGQQVTLRCSSQSGHNTVSWYQQALGQGPQFIFQYYREEENGRGNFPPRFSGLQFPNYSSELNVNALELDDSALYLCASSLSEQEAFFGQGTRLTVV.

The chain joins TRBV27 to TRBJ2-1; no firm D call. The germline V and J ends were trimmed by 0 bases and 3 bases, with 9 bases remaining between them. Germline V CDR1 and CDR2: MNHEY, SMNVEV (reference sequence). The length of the CDR3 is 15 residues. The CDR3 sequence is CASSLSVVRYNEQFF. The CDR3 region has the DNA TGTGCCAGCAGTTTATCCGTAGTGCGCTACAATGAGCAGTTCTTC.

The chain uses TRBV9 and TRBJ1-2; TRBD1 agrees at 8 bases. The germline V gene has CDR1 SGDLS and CDR2 YYNGEE. This CDR3 is built from 15 residues. Trimming at V came to 4 bases and at J to 7 bases, leaving 12 bases not matched to a gene. Here the CDR3 reads CASSSLQGVVGGYTF. DNA of the CDR3: TGTGCCAGCAGCTCCTTACAGGGGGTAGTGGGTGGCTACACCTTC. The full variable domain, with the rest looked up from reference TRBV9 and TRBJ1-2, is DSGVTQTPKHLITATGQRVTLRCSPRSGDLSVYWYQQSLDQGLQFLIQYYNGEERAKGNILERFSAQQFPDLHSELNLSSLELGDSALYFCASSSLQGVVGGYTFGSGTRLTVV.

V gene TRBV5-4 combines with J gene TRBJ2-7, with 7 bases identical to TRBD2. The junction had 7 bases not matched to a gene; V was cut back by 9 bases and J by 1 base. Per germline, CDR1 SGHNT and CDR2 YYREEE (reference sequence). The CDR3 runs to 13 residues. The CDR3 nucleotides read TGTGCCACACAGCGGGGAGGTTCCTACGAGCAGTACTTC. This translates into CATQRGGSYEQYF.

This clone occurred once. The CDR3, as DNA: TGTGCCAGCAGCCTCCAGGGGGAGCTCACTGAAGCTTTCTTT. The encoded protein is CASSLQGELTEAFF. The J gene is TRBJ1-1, the V gene TRBV28; 7 bases fit TRBD1. Germline V gene data show CDR1 as MDHEN and CDR2 as SYDVKM. The CDR3 loop spans 14 amino acids. The ends lost 6 bases at V and 4 bases at J; junction bases unmatched: 8.

The chain has TRBV28 and TRBJ1-5; TRBD1 aligns across 9 bases. CDR3 length: 14 amino acids. The V and J ends lost 2 bases and 4 bases, in that order; junction bases with no gene match: 0. Looked up from germline, CDR1 is MDHEN and CDR2 is SYDVKM. The CDR3 coding sequence is TGTGCCAGCAGTTTAGGGACAGGGAATCAGCCCCAGCATTTT. It translates to CASSLGTGNQPQHF.

This chain joins TRBV15 and TRBJ1-5; tentatively, D is TRBD1 (5 bases). This CDR3 has 18 residues. V was cut by 11 bases and J by 5 bases, with 31 bases left in between. CDR1 is LNHNV and CDR2 is YYDKDF in the germline V gene (reference sequence). The CDR3 region is CAPFPNSVIPRADQPQHF. The CDR3 coding sequence is TGTGCCCCCTTCCCAAACAGCGTGATCCCCAGGGCGGATCAGCCCCAGCATTTT.

This clone has only a few counts. The CDR3 DNA follows: TGCGCCAGCAGCCAAGATTTGCCAGGGGGCGAGGGATATAGCAATCAGCCCCAGCATTTT. This codes for CASSQDLPGGEGYSNQPQHF. The chain is built from TRBV4-1 and TRBJ1-5; 8 bases agree with TRBD1. Germline V gives CDR1 MGHRA, CDR2 YSYEKL. The length of the CDR3 is 20 residues. Trimming cost V 0 bases and J 0 bases; bases outside gene matches: 13.

The chain links TRBV7-9 to TRBJ2-5, with 10 positions matching TRBD1. Germline V CDR1 and CDR2: SEHNR, FQNEAQ (reference sequence). The ends lost 5 bases at V and 4 bases at J; junction bases unmatched: 7. The CDR3 length is 15 residues. The CDR3 loop is CASSIPGTGAETQYF. In DNA, the CDR3 is TGTGCCAGCAGCATACCCGGGACAGGGGCAGAGACCCAGTACTTC. Variable domain in full (rest from reference TRBV7-9 and TRBJ2-5): DTGVSQNPRHKITKRGQNVTFRCDPISEHNRLYWYRQTLGQGPEFLTYFQNEAQLEKSRLLSDRFSAERPKGSFSTLEIQRTEQGDSAMYLCASSIPGTGAETQYFGPGTRLLVL.

The chain combines TRBV5-1 with TRBJ1-6; 8 nucleotides line up with TRBD1. Trimming cost V 2 bases and J 8 bases; bases outside gene matches: 3. This CDR3 has 14 residues. Germline V gene lookup returns CDR1 SGHRS and CDR2 YFSETQ. The CDR3: CASSFRGRDSPLHF. The DNA of the CDR3 is TGCGCCAGCAGCTTCAGGGGGCGAGATTCACCCCTCCACTTT.